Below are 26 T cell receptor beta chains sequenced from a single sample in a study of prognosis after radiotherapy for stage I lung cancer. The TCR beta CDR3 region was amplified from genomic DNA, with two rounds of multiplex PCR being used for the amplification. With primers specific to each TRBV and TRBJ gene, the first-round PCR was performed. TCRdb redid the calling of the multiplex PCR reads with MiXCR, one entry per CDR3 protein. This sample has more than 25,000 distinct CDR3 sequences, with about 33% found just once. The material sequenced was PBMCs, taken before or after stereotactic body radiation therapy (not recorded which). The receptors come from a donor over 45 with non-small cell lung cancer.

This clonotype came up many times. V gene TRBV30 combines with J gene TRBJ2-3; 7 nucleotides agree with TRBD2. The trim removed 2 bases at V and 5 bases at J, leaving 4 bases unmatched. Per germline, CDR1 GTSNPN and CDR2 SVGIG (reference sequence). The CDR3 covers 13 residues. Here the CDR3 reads CAWSRLAGDTQYF. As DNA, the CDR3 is TGTGCCTGGAGTAGGTTAGCGGGAGATACGCAGTATTTT.

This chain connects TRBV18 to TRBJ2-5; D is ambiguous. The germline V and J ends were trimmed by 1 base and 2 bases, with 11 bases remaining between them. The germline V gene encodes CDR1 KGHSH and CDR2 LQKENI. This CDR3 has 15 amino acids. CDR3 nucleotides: TGTGCCAGCTCACCACTCAGAGGCCCTCAAGAGACCCAGTACTTC. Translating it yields CASSPLRGPQETQYF.

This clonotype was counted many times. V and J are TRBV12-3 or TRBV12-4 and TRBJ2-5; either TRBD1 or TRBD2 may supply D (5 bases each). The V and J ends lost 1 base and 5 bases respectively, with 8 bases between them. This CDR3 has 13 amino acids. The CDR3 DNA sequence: TGTGCCAGCAGTTTAGGGTGGGGGGAGACCCAGTACTTC. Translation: CASSLGWGETQYF.

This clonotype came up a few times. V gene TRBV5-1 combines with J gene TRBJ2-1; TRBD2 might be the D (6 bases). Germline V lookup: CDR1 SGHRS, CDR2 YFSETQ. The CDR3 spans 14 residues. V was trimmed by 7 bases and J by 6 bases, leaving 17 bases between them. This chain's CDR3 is CASRLERGTNEQFF. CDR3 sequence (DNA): TGCGCCAGCCGCCTGGAACGGGGGACCAATGAGCAGTTCTTC.

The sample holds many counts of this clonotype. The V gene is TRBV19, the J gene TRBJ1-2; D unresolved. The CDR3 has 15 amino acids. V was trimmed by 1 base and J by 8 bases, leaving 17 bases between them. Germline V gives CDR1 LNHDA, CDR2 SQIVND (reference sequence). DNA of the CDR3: TGTGCCAGTAGTATAGGACCAGGCTTACCGGGGGGCTACACCTTC. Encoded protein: CASSIGPGLPGGYTF. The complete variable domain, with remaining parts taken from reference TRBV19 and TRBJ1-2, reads DGGITQSPKYLFRKEGQNVTLSCEQNLNHDAMYWYRQDPGQGLRLIYYSQIVNDFQKGDIAEGYSVSREKKESFPLTVTSAQKNPTAFYLCASSIGPGLPGGYTFGSGTRLTVV.

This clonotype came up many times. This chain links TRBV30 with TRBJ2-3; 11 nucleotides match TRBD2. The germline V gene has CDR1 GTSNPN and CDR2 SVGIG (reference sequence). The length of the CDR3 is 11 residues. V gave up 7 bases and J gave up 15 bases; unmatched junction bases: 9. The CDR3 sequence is CALTSGRAPYF. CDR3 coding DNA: TGTGCCTTAACTAGCGGGAGAGCCCCTTATTTT.

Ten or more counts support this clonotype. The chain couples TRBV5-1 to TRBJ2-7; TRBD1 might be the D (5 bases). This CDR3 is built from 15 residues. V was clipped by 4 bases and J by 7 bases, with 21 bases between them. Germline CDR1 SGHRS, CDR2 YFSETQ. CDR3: CASSPRQGLTEEQYF. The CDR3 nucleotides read TGCGCCAGCAGCCCACGGCAGGGCCTAACGGAGGAGCAGTACTTC.

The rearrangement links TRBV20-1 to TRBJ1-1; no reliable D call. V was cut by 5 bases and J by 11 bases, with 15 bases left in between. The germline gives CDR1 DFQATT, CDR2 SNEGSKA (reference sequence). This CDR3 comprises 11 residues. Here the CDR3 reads CSALNTLWAFF. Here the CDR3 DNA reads TGCAGTGCTCTGAATACCCTGTGGGCTTTCTTT.

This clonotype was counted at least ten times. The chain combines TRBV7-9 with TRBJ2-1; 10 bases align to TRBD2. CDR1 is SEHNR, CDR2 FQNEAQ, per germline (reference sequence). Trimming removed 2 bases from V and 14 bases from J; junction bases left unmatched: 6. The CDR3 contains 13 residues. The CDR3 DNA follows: TGTGCCAGCAGCTTAAAAAGCGGGAGGGAGGAGTTCTTC. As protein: CASSLKSGREEFF.

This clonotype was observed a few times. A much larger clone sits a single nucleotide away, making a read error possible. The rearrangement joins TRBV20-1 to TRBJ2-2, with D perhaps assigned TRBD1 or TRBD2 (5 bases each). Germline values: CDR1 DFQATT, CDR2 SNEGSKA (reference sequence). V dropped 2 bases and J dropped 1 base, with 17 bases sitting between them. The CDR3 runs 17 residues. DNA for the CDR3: TGCAGTGCTAGACCGGTGGGGACGAACCAGAACACCGGGGAGCTGTTTTTT. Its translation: CSARPVGTNQNTGELFF.

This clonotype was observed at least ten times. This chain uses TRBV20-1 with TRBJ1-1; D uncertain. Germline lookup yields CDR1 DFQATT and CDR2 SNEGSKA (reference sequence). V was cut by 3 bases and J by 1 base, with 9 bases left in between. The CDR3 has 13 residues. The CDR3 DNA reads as TGCAGTGCTAGTGGCGGTTGGAACACTGAAGCTTTCTTT. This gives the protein CSASGGWNTEAFF.

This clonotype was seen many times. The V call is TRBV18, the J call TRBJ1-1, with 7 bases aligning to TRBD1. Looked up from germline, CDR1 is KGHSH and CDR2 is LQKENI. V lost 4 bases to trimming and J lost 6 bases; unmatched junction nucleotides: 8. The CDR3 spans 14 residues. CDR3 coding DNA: TGTGCCAGCTCACTACTACAGGGGAGCGCTGAAGCTTTCTTT. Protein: CASSLLQGSAEAFF. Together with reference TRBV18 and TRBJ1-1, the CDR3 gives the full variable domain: NAGVMQNPRHLVRRRGQEARLRCSPMKGHSHVYWYRQLPEEGLKFMVYLQKENIIDESGMPKERFSAEFPKEGPSILRIQQVVRGDSAAYFCASSLLQGSAEAFFGQGTRLTVV.

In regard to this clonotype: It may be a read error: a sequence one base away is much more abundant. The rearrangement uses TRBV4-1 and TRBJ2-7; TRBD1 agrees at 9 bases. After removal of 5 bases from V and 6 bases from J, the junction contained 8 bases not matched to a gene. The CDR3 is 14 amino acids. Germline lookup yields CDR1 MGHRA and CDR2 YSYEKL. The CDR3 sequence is CASSTLTGGGEQYF. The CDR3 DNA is TGCGCCAGCAGCACCCTGACAGGGGGAGGCGAGCAGTACTTC.

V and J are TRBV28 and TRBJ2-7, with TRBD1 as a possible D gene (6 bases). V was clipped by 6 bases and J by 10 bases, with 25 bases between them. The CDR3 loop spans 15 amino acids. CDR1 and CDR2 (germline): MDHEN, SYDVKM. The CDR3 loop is CASRPGDLPTYDQYF. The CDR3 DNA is TGTGCCAGCAGACCAGGGGACCTTCCCACCTATGATCAGTACTTC. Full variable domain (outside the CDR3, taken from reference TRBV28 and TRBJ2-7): DVKVTQSSRYLVKRTGEKVFLECVQDMDHENMFWYRQDPGLGLRLIYFSYDVKMKEKGDIPEGYSVSREKKERFSLILESASTNQTSMYLCASRPGDLPTYDQYFGPGTRLTVT.

CDR3 sequence: CASSLSVDEQFF. The DNA for the CDR3 is TGTGCCAGCAGTTTATCGGTAGACGAGCAGTTCTTC. The chain uses TRBV28 and TRBJ2-1; D gene unclear. Trimming cost V 1 base and J 10 bases, with 8 bases left between them. The CDR3 sequence is 12 residues long. Germline values: CDR1 MDHEN, CDR2 SYDVKM.

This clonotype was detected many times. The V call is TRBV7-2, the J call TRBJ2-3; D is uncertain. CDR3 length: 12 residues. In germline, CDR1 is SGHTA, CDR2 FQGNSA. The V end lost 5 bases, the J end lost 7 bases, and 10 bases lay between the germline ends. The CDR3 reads CASSPPFNTQYF. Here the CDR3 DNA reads TGTGCCAGCAGCCCCCCATTCAATACGCAGTATTTT.

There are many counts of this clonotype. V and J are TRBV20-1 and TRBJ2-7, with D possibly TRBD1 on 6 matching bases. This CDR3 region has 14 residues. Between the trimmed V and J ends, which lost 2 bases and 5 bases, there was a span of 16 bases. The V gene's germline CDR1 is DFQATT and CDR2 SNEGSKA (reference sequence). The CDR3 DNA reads TGCAGTGCTAGAATCGGCGGCAGGGGCCACGAGCAGTACTTC. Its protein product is CSARIGGRGHEQYF.

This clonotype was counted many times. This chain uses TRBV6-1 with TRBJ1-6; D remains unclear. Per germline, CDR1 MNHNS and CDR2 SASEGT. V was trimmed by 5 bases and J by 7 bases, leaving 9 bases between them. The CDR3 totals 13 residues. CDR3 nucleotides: TGTGCCAGCAGTCCAGGCAAGAATTCACCCCTCCACTTT. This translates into CASSPGKNSPLHF.

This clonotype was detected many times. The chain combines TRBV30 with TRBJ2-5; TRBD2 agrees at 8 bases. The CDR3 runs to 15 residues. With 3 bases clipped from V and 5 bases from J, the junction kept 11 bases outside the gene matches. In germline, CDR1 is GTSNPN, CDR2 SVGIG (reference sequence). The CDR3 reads CAWRAPGTRGETQYF. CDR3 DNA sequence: TGTGCCTGGAGGGCTCCTGGGACTAGAGGGGAGACCCAGTACTTC. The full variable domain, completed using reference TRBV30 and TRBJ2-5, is SQTIHQWPATLVQPVGSPLSLECTVEGTSNPNLYWYRQAAGRGLQLLFYSVGIGQISSEVPQNLSASRPQDRQFILSSKKLLLSDSGFYLCAWRAPGTRGETQYFGPGTRLLVL.

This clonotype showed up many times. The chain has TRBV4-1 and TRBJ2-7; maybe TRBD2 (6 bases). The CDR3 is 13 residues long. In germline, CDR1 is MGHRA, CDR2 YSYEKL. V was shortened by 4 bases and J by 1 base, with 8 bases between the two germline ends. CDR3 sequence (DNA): TGCGCCAGCAGCCCCCGGGAGTCCTACGAGCAGTACTTC. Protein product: CASSPRESYEQYF.

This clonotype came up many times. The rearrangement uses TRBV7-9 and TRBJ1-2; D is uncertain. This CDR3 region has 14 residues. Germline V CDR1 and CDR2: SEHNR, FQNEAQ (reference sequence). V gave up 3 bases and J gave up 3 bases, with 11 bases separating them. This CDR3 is CASSFREGDYGYTF. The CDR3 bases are TGTGCCAGCAGCTTCCGGGAGGGCGACTATGGCTACACCTTC.

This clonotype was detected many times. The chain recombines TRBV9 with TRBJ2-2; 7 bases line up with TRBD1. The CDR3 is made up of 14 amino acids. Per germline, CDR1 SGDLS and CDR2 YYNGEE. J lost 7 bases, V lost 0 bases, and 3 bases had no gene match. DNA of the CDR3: TGTGCCAGCAGCGTAGCTACAGGGGTCGGGGAGCTGTTTTTT. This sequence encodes CASSVATGVGELFF.

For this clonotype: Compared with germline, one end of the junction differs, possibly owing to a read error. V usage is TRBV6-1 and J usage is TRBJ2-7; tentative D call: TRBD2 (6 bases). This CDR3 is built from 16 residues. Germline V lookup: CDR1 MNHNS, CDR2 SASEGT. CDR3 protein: CASSGVGGPHGDEHYF. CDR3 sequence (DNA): TGTGCCAGCAGTGGGGTGGGAGGACCCCATGGGGACGAGCATTACTTC.

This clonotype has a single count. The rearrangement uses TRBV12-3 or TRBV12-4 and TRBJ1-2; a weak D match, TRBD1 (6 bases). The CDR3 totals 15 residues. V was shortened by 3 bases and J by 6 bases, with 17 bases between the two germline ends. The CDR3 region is CASSFSQGSSDGYTF. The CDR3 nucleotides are TGTGCCAGCAGTTTCTCACAGGGCTCAAGCGATGGCTACACCTTC.

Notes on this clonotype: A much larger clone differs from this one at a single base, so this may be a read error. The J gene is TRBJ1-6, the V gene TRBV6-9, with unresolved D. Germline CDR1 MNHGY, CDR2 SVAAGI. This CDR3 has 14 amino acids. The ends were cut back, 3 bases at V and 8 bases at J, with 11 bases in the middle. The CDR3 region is CASSYGGWYSPLHF. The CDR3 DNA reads TGTGCCAGCAGTTACGGCGGGTGGTATTCACCCCTCCACTTT.

The CDR3: CASTTVLVRVSSGANVLTF. The CDR3 region has the DNA TGTGCCAGCACGACGGTTCTAGTGCGCGTTTCCTCTGGGGCCAACGTCCTGACTTTC. V usage is TRBV28 and J usage is TRBJ2-6; no reliable D call. With 7 bases removed from V and 0 bases from J, the gap between germline ends came to 22 bases. CDR1 is MDHEN, CDR2 SYDVKM, per germline. The CDR3 extends over 19 amino acids.